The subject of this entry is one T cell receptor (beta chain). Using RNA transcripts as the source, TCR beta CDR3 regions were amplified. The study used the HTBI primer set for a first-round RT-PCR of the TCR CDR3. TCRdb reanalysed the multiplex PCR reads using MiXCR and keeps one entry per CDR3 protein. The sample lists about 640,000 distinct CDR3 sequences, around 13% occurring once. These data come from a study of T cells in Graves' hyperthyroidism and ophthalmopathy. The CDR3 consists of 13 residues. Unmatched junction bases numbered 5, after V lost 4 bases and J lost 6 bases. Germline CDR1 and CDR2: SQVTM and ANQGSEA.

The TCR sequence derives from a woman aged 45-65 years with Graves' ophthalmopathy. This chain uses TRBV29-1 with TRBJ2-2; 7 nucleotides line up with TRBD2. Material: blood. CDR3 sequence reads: CSVGVGGAGELFF. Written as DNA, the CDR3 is TGCAGCGTTGGCGTGGGGGGGGCCGGGGAGCTGTTTTTT.